Following are 30 T cell receptor beta chains from one sample sequenced in a study of blood T cell repertoires in COVID-19. TCRdb keeps only in-frame clones here, not all; method: immunoSEQ multiplex PCR. Of under 150,000 clones detected, around 85% appear once; the ten largest clones hold approximately 8%. Specimen: peripheral blood. Receptors originate from a woman aged 55-70 years with COVID-19, enrolled during active disease.

V usage is TRBV6-5 and J usage is TRBJ1-2; D remains unclear. Germline values: CDR1 MNHEY, CDR2 SVGAGI. Trimming pared 0 bases from V and 7 bases from J, leaving 6 bases between. This CDR3 is built from 12 residues. As DNA, the CDR3 is TGTGCCAGCAGTTACTCTGGGCTTGGCTACACCTTC. Translated: CASSYSGLGYTF.

CDR3 sequence: CASSPAYGVDSPLHF. The CDR3 nucleotides are TGTGCCAGCTCACCAGCGTACGGGGTAGATTCACCCCTCCACTTT. This chain links TRBV18 with TRBJ1-6; D not resolved. The germline CDR1 and CDR2 sequences are KGHSH and LQKENI. The CDR3 spans 15 residues. V lost 2 bases and J 8 bases, leaving 13 bases between the germline ends.

This chain uses TRBV5-8 with TRBJ1-5, with TRBD1 identical over 8 bases. CDR1 and CDR2 (germline): SGHTS, YDEGEE. This CDR3 contains 15 residues. Unmatched junction bases numbered 5, after V lost 2 bases and J lost 4 bases. CDR3 sequence reads: CASSFETGANQPQHF. The CDR3 region has the DNA TGTGCCAGCAGCTTCGAGACAGGGGCAAATCAGCCCCAGCATTTT.

This sequence joins TRBV24-1 and TRBJ2-1; D unresolved. This CDR3 spans 12 amino acids. Germline values: CDR1 KGHDR, CDR2 SFDVKD. The ends were cut back, 6 bases at V and 9 bases at J, with 11 bases in the middle. The CDR3 loop is CATSLVTSEQFF. CDR3 bases: TGTGCCACCAGTCTCGTTACAAGTGAGCAGTTCTTC.

V usage is TRBV7-2 and J usage is TRBJ2-7; tentative D call: TRBD2 (5 bases). The germline CDR1 and CDR2 sequences are SGHTA and FQGNSA. V was pared by 1 base and J by 3 bases, with 22 bases between. The CDR3 covers 18 residues. This chain's CDR3 is CASSLEVPLAFWNYEQYF. Written as DNA, the CDR3 is TGTGCCAGCAGCTTAGAGGTTCCGCTAGCTTTTTGGAACTACGAGCAGTACTTC.

V is TRBV7-8 and J is TRBJ2-5, with D tentatively TRBD1 (6 bases). CDR3 size: 14 residues. Trimming removed 4 bases from V and 0 bases from J, with 9 bases in between. Germline values: CDR1 SGHVS, CDR2 FQNEAQ. The CDR3 sequence is CASSWTEYQETQYF. CDR3 in DNA: TGTGCCAGCAGCTGGACAGAGTACCAAGAGACCCAGTACTTC.

This chain links TRBV7-9 with TRBJ2-7, with 7 bases that match TRBD1. CDR1 is SEHNR and CDR2 is FQNEAQ in the germline V gene (reference sequence). The CDR3 has 14 amino acids. The V gene end was trimmed by 5 bases and the J gene end by 3 bases; junction bases not matched to a gene: 7. This CDR3 is CASSPQTGNYEQYF. The CDR3 region has the DNA TGTGCCAGCAGCCCACAGACAGGGAACTACGAGCAGTACTTC.

The V call is TRBV30, the J call TRBJ1-5, with 7 nucleotides matching TRBD1. V shed 5 bases, J shed 5 bases, and the junction held 18 bases outside the gene matches. CDR3 length: 17 amino acids. Per the germline V gene, CDR1 is GTSNPN and CDR2 is SVGIG (reference sequence). The CDR3 nucleotides are TGTGCCTGGGGACACAGCGGGTATAGGGGGCTCGATCAGCCCCAGCATTTT. Translating gives CAWGHSGYRGLDQPQHF.

The chain carries TRBV18 and TRBJ2-7, with 9 nucleotides matching TRBD2. Germline V gene lookup returns CDR1 KGHSH and CDR2 LQKENI. The trim removed 0 bases at V and 0 bases at J, leaving 0 bases unmatched. This CDR3 comprises 15 residues. The CDR3: CASSPPSGGSYEQYF. For the CDR3, the DNA is TGTGCCAGCTCACCACCTAGCGGGGGCTCCTACGAGCAGTACTTC.

The chain employs TRBV2 and TRBJ1-6, with D possibly matching TRBD1 (6 bases). Germline lookup yields CDR1 SNHLY and CDR2 FYNNEI. The CDR3 covers 12 residues. Trimming pared 7 bases from V and 14 bases from J, leaving 15 bases between. The CDR3 loop is CASNPGGHTLHF. CDR3 DNA sequence: TGTGCCAGCAATCCCGGGGGGCACACCCTCCACTTT. The full variable domain, completed using reference TRBV2 and TRBJ1-6, is EPEVTQTPSHQVTQMGQEVILRCVPISNHLYFYWYRQILGQKVEFLVSFYNNEISEKSEIFDDQFSVERPDGSNFTLKIRSTKLEDSAMYFCASNPGGHTLHFGNGTRLTVT.

This clone was recorded only once. The V call is TRBV28, the J call TRBJ2-7, with 10 positions matching TRBD1. V lost 6 bases to trimming and J lost 3 bases; unmatched junction nucleotides: 8. The CDR3 has 15 amino acids. The germline CDR1 and CDR2 sequences are MDHEN and SYDVKM. The CDR3 here is CASRPTGQGGYEQYF. CDR3 nucleotide sequence: TGTGCCAGCAGGCCGACAGGACAGGGGGGCTACGAGCAGTACTTC.

The chain links TRBV7-2 to TRBJ2-3; maybe TRBD1 (5 bases). This CDR3 spans 16 amino acids. With 3 bases removed from V and 5 bases from J, the gap between germline ends came to 18 bases. Germline CDR1 SGHTA, CDR2 FQGNSA. Here the CDR3 DNA reads TGTGCCAGCAGCTTTTTGCTCGGCAGGGAAGGAGATACGCAGTATTTT. The encoded protein is CASSFLLGREGDTQYF.

The chain joins TRBV29-1 to TRBJ2-2; 8 bases agree with TRBD2. J was trimmed by 4 bases and V by 5 bases; bases with no gene match: 9. Germline CDR1 and CDR2: SQVTM and ANQGSEA. The CDR3 covers 15 residues. DNA for the CDR3: TGCAGCGTTCCCGGGGGGGCTGGGAGCACCGGGGAGCTGTTTTTT. This encodes CSVPGGAGSTGELFF.

The chain recombines TRBV5-8 with TRBJ2-1; 12 bases align to TRBD2. CDR1 is SGHTS, CDR2 YDEGEE, per germline. The CDR3 is 15 amino acids. The CDR3 reads CQLAGGQSSYNEQFF. CDR3 bases: TGTCAACTAGCGGGGGGCCAGAGCTCCTACAATGAGCAGTTCTTC.

The CDR3 loop is CASSRETGSDIYGYTF. The CDR3 DNA reads TGTGCCAGCTCACGAGAGACAGGGTCGGATATATATGGCTACACCTTC. The chain combines TRBV18 with TRBJ1-2; TRBD1 aligns across 7 bases. The V and J ends lost 4 bases and 5 bases, in that order; junction bases with no gene match: 13. This CDR3 region has 16 residues. From germline, CDR1 is KGHSH and CDR2 LQKENI.

The chain is built from TRBV5-1 and TRBJ1-1; tentatively, D is TRBD1 (6 bases). The CDR3 loop spans 15 amino acids. Germline V CDR1 and CDR2: SGHRS, YFSETQ. V was clipped by 0 bases and J by 4 bases, with 13 bases between them. CDR3 nucleotide sequence: TGCGCCAGCAGCTTGGACGGGACAAGGGGCACTGAAGCTTTCTTT. This translates into CASSLDGTRGTEAFF.

The rearrangement joins TRBV10-2 to TRBJ1-3, with TRBD1 identical over 10 bases. Trimming at V came to 6 bases and at J to 4 bases, leaving 3 bases not matched to a gene. In germline, CDR1 is WSHSY, CDR2 SAAADI. The CDR3 sequence is 14 residues long. DNA of the CDR3: TGCGCCAGCAGGGGGACAGGGGACGGAAACACCATATATTTT. This sequence encodes CASRGTGDGNTIYF.

The chain links TRBV9 to TRBJ1-4; possible D gene TRBD1, 5 bases. The CDR3 runs 15 residues. V was pared by 0 bases and J by 3 bases, with 9 bases between. From germline, CDR1 is SGDLS and CDR2 YYNGEE. As DNA, the CDR3 is TGTGCCAGCAGCGTAGAGGGGCGAGCTAATGAAAAACTGTTTTTT. Translated, it gives CASSVEGRANEKLFF.

The chain joins TRBV7-8 to TRBJ2-7; TRBD1 aligns across 7 bases. The V and J ends lost 4 bases and 7 bases, in that order; junction bases with no gene match: 10. The CDR3 has 14 amino acids. CDR1 is SGHVS and CDR2 is FQNEAQ in the germline V gene. CDR3 nucleotide sequence: TGTGCCAGCAGCTCAAAACCACAGGGGAATGAGCAGTACTTC. Translation gives CASSSKPQGNEQYF.

This chain connects TRBV7-2 to TRBJ2-3; the D gene is possibly TRBD2 (6 bases). The CDR3 is 15 amino acids. CDR1 SGHTA and CDR2 FQGNSA come from the germline V gene. Trimming took off 3 bases at V and 3 bases at J, with 13 bases between the two ends. CDR3 protein: CASSLTRTTTDTQYF. CDR3 coding DNA: TGTGCCAGCAGCTTGACTAGAACAACAACAGATACGCAGTATTTT.

The CDR3 bases are TGTGCCAGCAGCCCGGGACAGGGGGCGACCGGAAATGAAAAACTGTTTTTT. Its protein is CASSPGQGATGNEKLFF. The V gene is TRBV7-6, the J gene TRBJ1-4, with 12 bases fitting TRBD1. Germline trimming cut 5 bases from V and 5 bases from J; bases unmatched to any gene: 9. Germline CDR1 SGHVS, CDR2 FNYEAQ. The CDR3 is made up of 17 amino acids.

This chain links TRBV7-3 with TRBJ2-1; 7 bases are a match to TRBD1. V gave up 0 bases and J gave up 4 bases; unmatched junction bases: 6. The V gene's germline CDR1 is SGHTA and CDR2 FQGTGA. The CDR3 length is 16 residues. The DNA of the CDR3 is TGTGCCAGCAGCTTAACGGTGGGACAGCCATACAATGAGCAGTTCTTC. Translating gives CASSLTVGQPYNEQFF. The full variable domain, rest sourced from reference TRBV7-3 and TRBJ2-1, is GAGVSQTPSNKVTEKGKYVELRCDPISGHTALYWYRQSLGQGPEFLIYFQGTGAADDSGLPNDRFFAVRPEGSVSTLKIQRTERGDSAVYLCASSLTVGQPYNEQFFGPGTRLTVL.

This clone appeared once. The same CDR3 is also encoded by other DNA sequences in this sample. This chain uses TRBV5-1 with TRBJ1-4, with 9 bases lining up with TRBD1. The CDR3 is 15 amino acids. With V trimmed by 0 bases and J by 7 bases, 4 bases remained unmatched. CDR1 is SGHRS, CDR2 YFSETQ, per germline. This CDR3 reads CASSLEGQGGEKLFF. The CDR3 DNA is TGCGCCAGCAGCTTGGAGGGACAGGGTGGTGAAAAACTGTTTTTT.

This rearrangement joins TRBV18 to TRBJ1-2; 7 nucleotides match TRBD1. In germline, CDR1 is KGHSH, CDR2 LQKENI. V dropped 1 base and J dropped 8; count of bases not matched to a gene: 7. This CDR3 has 14 residues. The CDR3 bases are TGTGCCAGCTCACCACAAAGACAGGGCGACGGCTACACCTTC. This codes for CASSPQRQGDGYTF.

This chain uses TRBV27 with TRBJ2-7, with 8 bases identical to TRBD2. Looked up from germline, CDR1 is MNHEY and CDR2 is SMNVEV (reference sequence). Germline trimming cut 6 bases from V and 0 bases from J; bases unmatched to any gene: 13. The CDR3 extends over 17 amino acids. This chain's CDR3 is CASSPTGGTAISYEQYF. DNA of the CDR3: TGTGCCAGCAGCCCTACGGGGGGGACGGCGATCTCCTACGAGCAGTACTTC.

A single count supports this clone. The chain links TRBV6-6 to TRBJ2-7; possibly TRBD2 for D (5 bases). The CDR3 length is 14 residues. V lost 7 bases and J lost 5, with 18 bases in between. In germline, CDR1 is MNHNY, CDR2 SVGAGI (reference sequence). The DNA of the CDR3 is TGTGCCAGCACCGCCGAGGACCTCGGGAACGAGCAGTACTTC. Translation: CASTAEDLGNEQYF.

This rearrangement joins TRBV19 to TRBJ1-2; D gene unclear. This CDR3 spans 14 amino acids. CDR1 and CDR2 (germline): LNHDA, SQIVND (reference sequence). The V gene lost 3 bases and the J gene lost 4 bases, with 12 bases spanning the gap. The DNA for the CDR3 is TGTGCCAGTAGTATTCGGGATGGAGGCTATGGCTACACCTTC. Translation gives CASSIRDGGYGYTF.

This chain connects TRBV19 to TRBJ1-5; possibly TRBD1 for D (5 bases). The germline V gene has CDR1 LNHDA and CDR2 SQIVND (reference sequence). The CDR3 covers 15 residues. Deletions cut 5 bases from V and 7 bases from J, with 18 bases between. The CDR3: CASSLEQEARQPQHF. As DNA, the CDR3 is TGTGCCAGTAGTCTGGAACAGGAAGCGCGACAGCCCCAGCATTTT.

The chain links TRBV4-2 to TRBJ2-2; TRBD2 matches at 8 bases. Germline V gene sequence: CDR1 LGHNA, CDR2 YNFKEQ. Trimming removed 0 bases from V and 3 bases from J; junction bases left unmatched: 6. The CDR3 is 17 residues long. CDR3 sequence: CASSQDWAGGYTGELFF. CDR3 in DNA: TGTGCCAGCAGCCAAGATTGGGCGGGGGGCTACACCGGGGAGCTGTTTTTT.

V usage is TRBV5-1 and J usage is TRBJ2-1, with 10 bases aligning to TRBD1. V was pared by 4 bases and J by 8 bases, with 6 bases of the junction left unmatched. The V gene's germline CDR1 is SGHRS and CDR2 YFSETQ. The length of the CDR3 is 14 residues. CDR3 region: CASSPDRGIDEQFF. For the CDR3, the DNA is TGCGCCAGCAGCCCGGACAGGGGGATCGATGAGCAGTTCTTC.